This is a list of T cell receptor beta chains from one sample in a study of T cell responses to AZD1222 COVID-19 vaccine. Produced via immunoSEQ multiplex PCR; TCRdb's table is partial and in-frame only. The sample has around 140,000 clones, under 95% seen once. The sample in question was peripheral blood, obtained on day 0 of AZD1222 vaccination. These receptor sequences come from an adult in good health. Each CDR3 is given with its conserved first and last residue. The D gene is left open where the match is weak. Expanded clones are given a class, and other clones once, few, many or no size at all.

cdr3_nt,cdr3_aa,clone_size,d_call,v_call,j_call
TGTGCCAGCAGCTCCTTTGCCGGGACCGGTGCTGGAAACACCATATATTTT,CASSSFAGTGAGNTIYF,NA,NA,TRBV5-5,TRBJ1-3
TGTGCCAGCAGCTTAACCGGGACCGTTAACACTGAAGCTTTCTTT,CASSLTGTVNTEAFF,NA,NA,TRBV5-8,TRBJ1-1
TGTGCCAGCTTTACGAGGGTCATAACTGGGAACACTGAAGCTTTCTTT,CASFTRVITGNTEAFF,NA,NA,TRBV18,TRBJ1-1
TGTGCCTGGAGTGTAAAGTCAGCCGCACGAGATGGCTACACCTTC,CAWSVKSAARDGYTF,NA,NA,TRBV30,TRBJ1-2
TGTGCCAGCACCCCGGGACAGGGCGGTTCACCCCTCCACTTT,CASTPGQGGSPLHF,NA,TRBD1,TRBV28,TRBJ1-6
TGTGCCAGCTCAAGTCAACAGAATTCACCCCTCCACTTT,CASSSQQNSPLHF,NA,NA,TRBV9,TRBJ1-6
TGTGCCAGCAGCGTAGGGACAAATAGCAATCAGCCCCAGCATTTT,CASSVGTNSNQPQHF,NA,NA,TRBV9,TRBJ1-5
TGTGCCACCAGTCGAAAGGGCAGGGTCCAAGAGACCCAGTACTTC,CATSRKGRVQETQYF,NA,NA,TRBV15,TRBJ2-5
TGCGCCAGCAGCCAAGATCGGGGGCGAAGCGAGCAGTACTTC,CASSQDRGRSEQYF,NA,NA,TRBV4-1,TRBJ2-7
TGTGCCAGCAGTTATGTTAGGGGCAATCAGCCCCAGCATTTT,CASSYVRGNQPQHF,NA,NA,TRBV6-5,TRBJ1-5
TGTGCCAGCAGTGAAGCCGGCAATAATTCACCCCTCCACTTT,CASSEAGNNSPLHF,NA,NA,TRBV6-1,TRBJ1-6
TGTGCCAGCTCACAAGATAGCGACTATGGCTACACCTTC,CASSQDSDYGYTF,NA,NA,TRBV18,TRBJ1-2
TGTGCTAGTGGTTTGGTACCAGGATTTGGGACAGCGAGGAATTCACCCCTCCACTTT,CASGLVPGFGTARNSPLHF,NA,TRBD1,TRBV12-5,TRBJ1-6
TGCGCCAGCAGCCAAGAAGGGAGTGGCACAGATACGCAGTATTTT,CASSQEGSGTDTQYF,few,NA,TRBV4-1,TRBJ2-3
TGTGCCAGCACCCGGGGGACCACCTATGGCTACACCTTC,CASTRGTTYGYTF,NA,NA,TRBV28,TRBJ1-2
TGTGCCACCAGTGATTCCCAGGGACCGGGAAATCAGCCCCAGCATTTT,CATSDSQGPGNQPQHF,NA,NA,TRBV24-1,TRBJ1-5
TGTGCCAGCAGTGGAGGGTGGGGGCAGCCCCAGCATTTT,CASSGGWGQPQHF,NA,NA,TRBV25-1,TRBJ1-5
TGTGCCAGCAGTGTTTTAGAAAACCATAGCAATCAGCCCCAGCATTTT,CASSVLENHSNQPQHF,NA,NA,TRBV6-1,TRBJ1-5
TGTGCCATCCAGGGACAGGGGGCATCCCGCTACGAGCAGTACTTC,CAIQGQGASRYEQYF,NA,TRBD1,TRBV2,TRBJ2-7
TGTGCCAGCAGCTTATTGGGGCTAGGATACAATGAGCAGTTCTTC,CASSLLGLGYNEQFF,NA,NA,TRBV7-2,TRBJ2-1
TGTGCCAGCAGTCCGCTAGACAGGGGCGGCTACGAGCAGTACTTC,CASSPLDRGGYEQYF,NA,TRBD1,TRBV6-5,TRBJ2-7
TGCGCCAGCAGCAGGCAGGGGGCGCGTGGCTACACCTTC,CASSRQGARGYTF,NA,TRBD1,TRBV4-1,TRBJ1-2
TGTGCCAGTAGTACAGGGAGTCTGAAGACCCAGTACTTC,CASSTGSLKTQYF,NA,NA,TRBV19,TRBJ2-5
TGTGCCTGGGGGACAGGGTATGAAGCTTTCTTT,CAWGTGYEAFF,NA,TRBD1,TRBV30,TRBJ1-1
TGTGCCAGCAGCCAACAGGGGAATGGCTACACCTTC,CASSQQGNGYTF,once,NA,TRBV3-1/TRBV3-2,TRBJ1-2
TGTGCCAGCAGCACCTCGACAGGGTATGACACTGAAGCTTTCTTT,CASSTSTGYDTEAFF,NA,TRBD1,TRBV11-2,TRBJ1-1
TGTGCCAGCAGTCCGACAGGGGAGGCTAAGCCCCAGCATTTT,CASSPTGEAKPQHF,NA,TRBD1,TRBV27,TRBJ1-5
TGCGCCAGCAGCTTGGAGGGCCAGCCTGAAGCTTTCTTT,CASSLEGQPEAFF,NA,NA,TRBV5-1,TRBJ1-1
TGTGCCAGCAGCTTAGGAGGGACCAAGTACACCTTC,CASSLGGTKYTF,NA,NA,TRBV11-2,TRBJ1-2
TGTGCCAGCAGCGCCGGACAGATCTCCTACGAGCAGTACTTC,CASSAGQISYEQYF,NA,NA,TRBV5-4,TRBJ2-7
TGTGCCAGCAGCTTTGGGACAGGAGTTGAAGCGGTCAATCAGCCCCAGCATTTT,CASSFGTGVEAVNQPQHF,once,TRBD1,TRBV7-8,TRBJ1-5
TGTGCCAGCAGTTTGGACGGGGGAAGCAATCAGCCCCAGCATTTT,CASSLDGGSNQPQHF,NA,NA,TRBV6-5,TRBJ1-5
TGTGCCAGCAGTTTATCTCCAGGTATTGGCTACACCTTC,CASSLSPGIGYTF,NA,NA,TRBV27,TRBJ1-2
TGTGCCATCAGTGAATCTGAGACTAGCGGGGACTATGAGCAGTTCTTC,CAISESETSGDYEQFF,NA,TRBD2,TRBV10-3,TRBJ2-1
TGTGCCAGCAACCTGAACACTGAAGCTTTCTTT,CASNLNTEAFF,NA,NA,TRBV12-3/TRBV12-4,TRBJ1-1
TGTGCCAGCAGTTCCTACCCTGGGGCGGGGACCTACAATGAGCAGTTCTTC,CASSSYPGAGTYNEQFF,NA,NA,TRBV28,TRBJ2-1
TGTGCCAGCAGCCAGGGGGAGGGTTTCACCTATGGCTACACCTTC,CASSQGEGFTYGYTF,NA,TRBD1,TRBV6-5,TRBJ1-2
TGTGCCACCAGTGGAACCGAGGGGGTCTATCAGCCCCAGCATTTT,CATSGTEGVYQPQHF,NA,NA,TRBV24-1,TRBJ1-5
TGTGCCAGCAGCCTTAGCGGACCGAATACGCAGTATTTT,CASSLSGPNTQYF,NA,NA,TRBV11-2,TRBJ2-3
TGTGCCAGCAGCTTAGAAGAGGAGCTGTTTTTT,CASSLEEELFF,NA,NA,TRBV7-2,TRBJ2-2
TGTGCCAGCAGTTTCTCCTACAATGAGCAGTTCTTC,CASSFSYNEQFF,NA,NA,TRBV12-3/TRBV12-4,TRBJ2-1
TGTGCCAGCAGCCGCGGACAGGGGAGGAATGAGCAGTTCTTC,CASSRGQGRNEQFF,NA,TRBD1,TRBV7-3,TRBJ2-1
TGTGCCAGTAGTGTAGGGGGCTTCGGCGGGGAGCTGTTTTTT,CASSVGGFGGELFF,NA,TRBD1,TRBV19,TRBJ2-2
TGCAGCGTTGGGCAGGACTATGGCTACACCTTC,CSVGQDYGYTF,NA,NA,TRBV29-1,TRBJ1-2
TGTGCCAGCAGTCGACGACAGGGAAGAGGCAATCAGCCCCAGCATTTT,CASSRRQGRGNQPQHF,NA,TRBD1,TRBV6-2/TRBV6-3,TRBJ1-5
TGTGCCAGCTCACCAACGTATAGCAATCAGCCCCAGCATTTT,CASSPTYSNQPQHF,NA,NA,TRBV18,TRBJ1-5
TGTGCCAGCCAAAACCCTACGTCTGGGAAAGCTTTCTTT,CASQNPTSGKAFF,NA,NA,TRBV6-6,TRBJ1-1
TGTGCCAGCAGTTACTCCTTCTTGAGGGTGAACACTGAAGCTTTCTTT,CASSYSFLRVNTEAFF,NA,NA,TRBV6-2/TRBV6-3,TRBJ1-1